This T cell receptor beta chain was recorded in a study of regulatory T cells in long-lasting Graves disease. Trimming removed 2 bases at V and 2 bases at J, with 10 bases between. The CDR3 spans 15 residues. Germline V gene data show CDR1 as SGHRS and CDR2 as YFSETQ. The sample's time point: newly diagnosed GD, antithyroid drugs for less than 3 months. From PBMCs, RNA was extracted and then used to make the TCR library. This clonotype was seen at least ten times. The authors built TCR beta libraries using iRepertoire HTBI primers and Arm-PCR of CDR3 regions. Methods used by the authors: Overall, samples carried approximately 60 TRBV and approximately 14 TRBJ segments. MiXCR, run by TCRdb on the multiplex PCR reads, gives a single entry per CDR3 protein. The V and J calls were determined by TCRdb, not by the authors. The sample lists around 320,000 distinct CDR3 sequences, over 15% occurring once. The sample was also reused in another study, on T cells in Graves' hyperthyroidism and ophthalmopathy. This second report adds: Researchers ran a first-round RT-PCR on the TCR CDR3 using the HTBI primer set.

This sequence was found in a man aged 35 to 55 with Graves disease. The specimen was peripheral blood mononuclear cells (PBMCs), collected at new diagnosis, from a patient treated with antithyroid drugs. The genes are TRBV5-1 and TRBJ2-2; D gene uncertain. CDR3 DNA: TGCGCCAGCAGCTTAGGCGGAATCAACACCGGGGAGCTGTTTTTT. This translates into CASSLGGINTGELFF. The full variable domain, completed using reference TRBV5-1 and TRBJ2-2, is KAGVTQTPRYLIKTRGQQVTLSCSPISGHRSVSWYQQTPGQGLQFLFEYFSETQRNKGNFPGRFSGRQFSNSRSEMNVSTLELGDSALYLCASSLGGINTGELFFGEGSRLTVL.